The next 20 T cell receptor beta chains were all read from a single sample in a study of T cell responses to AZD1222 COVID-19 vaccine. The protocol was immunoSEQ multiplex PCR, while the TCRdb copy is restricted to in-frame clones and leaves out a portion. The table lists 95,000 to 150,000 clones, around nine tenths of them singletons, with approximately 7.6% in the top ten. The source was peripheral blood, collected on day 0 of AZD1222 vaccination. All receptors derive from an adult in good health.

This rearrangement joins TRBV7-2 to TRBJ1-1, with 7 bases lining up with TRBD1. Germline lookup yields CDR1 SGHTA and CDR2 FQGNSA. V lost 8 bases and J lost 4; bases outside the gene matches: 7. The CDR3 has 13 amino acids. The CDR3 bases are TGTGCCAGCCGGTCGACAGGGACCACTGAAGCTTTCTTT. Amino acids: CASRSTGTTEAFF.

V and J are TRBV7-9 and TRBJ1-1; the D is unclear. Deletions cut 1 base from V and 6 bases from J, with 6 bases between. Germline V CDR1 and CDR2: SEHNR, FQNEAQ (reference sequence). The CDR3 length is 12 residues. The CDR3 bases are TGTGCCAGCAGCTTAGTAAGTCCTGAAGCTTTCTTT. This translates into CASSLVSPEAFF.

The chain has TRBV28 and TRBJ2-7; tentative D call: TRBD1 (6 bases). This CDR3 is built from 13 residues. V was cut by 7 bases and J by 2 bases, with 12 bases left in between. Germline-derived CDR1 and CDR2 are MDHEN and SYDVKM. The CDR3 loop is CASIKDSTYEQYF. CDR3 bases: TGTGCCAGCATAAAGGACAGCACCTACGAGCAGTACTTC. Together with reference TRBV28 and TRBJ2-7, the CDR3 gives the full variable domain: DVKVTQSSRYLVKRTGEKVFLECVQDMDHENMFWYRQDPGLGLRLIYFSYDVKMKEKGDIPEGYSVSREKKERFSLILESASTNQTSMYLCASIKDSTYEQYFGPGTRLTVT.

The rearrangement joins TRBV9 to TRBJ1-1; D remains ambiguous. The CDR3 runs 14 residues. Between the trimmed V and J ends, which lost 0 bases and 1 base, there was a span of 7 bases. Germline CDR1 is SGDLS and CDR2 is YYNGEE. CDR3 region: CASSVVGQNTEAFF. CDR3 bases: TGTGCCAGCAGCGTAGTCGGCCAGAACACTGAAGCTTTCTTT.

The chain employs TRBV11-2 and TRBJ2-2; D is unclear. This CDR3 is built from 18 residues. Germline lookup yields CDR1 SGHAT and CDR2 FQNNGV. V was cut by 2 bases and J by 6 bases, with 22 bases left in between. The CDR3 bases are TGTGCCAGCAGCTTATTAGCTCTCAGTGAGTTGCGTCCCGGGGAGCTGTTTTTT. Translated, it gives CASSLLALSELRPGELFF.

This chain connects TRBV28 to TRBJ1-1; D is undetermined. CDR1 MDHEN and CDR2 SYDVKM come from the germline V gene. The length of the CDR3 is 14 residues. Trimming shortened V by 4 bases and J by 3 bases, and 12 bases separated the two germline ends. The CDR3 DNA reads as TGTGCCAGCAGTTCGGGTGGAGGGTACACTGAAGCTTTCTTT. Translating gives CASSSGGGYTEAFF.

The chain carries TRBV7-8 and TRBJ2-5, with D possibly TRBD2 on 5 matching bases. Trimming cost V 4 bases and J 5 bases, with 23 bases left between them. CDR1 is SGHVS, CDR2 FQNEAQ, per germline. The CDR3 covers 17 residues. CDR3 sequence reads: CASSSLGRSAAWETQYF. CDR3 sequence (DNA): TGTGCCAGCAGCTCCCTAGGCCGTAGCGCTGCATGGGAGACCCAGTACTTC.

The CDR3 spells CASSQTGTSGSYEQYF. CDR3 nucleotides: TGCGCCAGCAGCCAAACCGGGACTAGCGGCTCCTACGAGCAGTACTTC. The chain is built from TRBV4-1 and TRBJ2-7, with TRBD2 matching 11 bases. V shed 2 bases and J 0 bases; nucleotides not matched to a gene: 3. This CDR3 is 16 amino acids long. The germline CDR1 and CDR2 sequences are MGHRA and YSYEKL.

The chain employs TRBV9 and TRBJ2-7; the D gene is possibly TRBD2 (5 bases). The CDR3 loop spans 13 amino acids. Germline CDR1 reads SGDLS; CDR2 reads YYNGEE. V lost 0 bases and J lost 7, with 11 bases in between. The CDR3: CASSVDAGREQYF. CDR3 coding DNA: TGTGCCAGCAGCGTAGACGCGGGTCGGGAGCAGTACTTC.

This sequence joins TRBV9 and TRBJ2-1, with 10 bases matching TRBD1. The CDR3 runs to 14 residues. Germline V gives CDR1 SGDLS, CDR2 YYNGEE. V gave up 7 bases and J gave up 9 bases; unmatched junction bases: 10. The CDR3 bases are TGTGCCAGCGATCCCGGGACAGGGGCGGGTGAGCAGTTCTTC. The encoded protein is CASDPGTGAGEQFF.

The gene calls are TRBV28 and TRBJ1-3; the match to TRBD1 covers 7 bases. Germline CDR1 MDHEN, CDR2 SYDVKM. This CDR3 is built from 14 residues. Losses at the gene ends were 5 bases for V and 2 bases for J; bases not matched to a gene: 3. CDR3 nucleotides: TGTGCCAGCAGTCCAGGGGGTCCTGGAAACACCATATATTTT. It specifies CASSPGGPGNTIYF. Drawing the rest from reference TRBV28 and TRBJ1-3, the complete variable domain is DVKVTQSSRYLVKRTGEKVFLECVQDMDHENMFWYRQDPGLGLRLIYFSYDVKMKEKGDIPEGYSVSREKKERFSLILESASTNQTSMYLCASSPGGPGNTIYFGEGSWLTVV.

The J gene is TRBJ1-1, the V gene TRBV3-1 (or the pseudogene TRBV3-2); D is unclear. This CDR3 contains 13 residues. CDR1 and CDR2 from the germline V gene are LGHDT and YNNKEL (reference sequence). V dropped 1 base and J dropped 5 bases, with 8 bases sitting between them. The CDR3 nucleotides are TGTGCCAGCAGCCAAGCTCAGGTGACTGAAGCTTTCTTT. This encodes CASSQAQVTEAFF.

The genes are TRBV20-1 and TRBJ2-4; weak D call: TRBD2 (6 bases). With 3 bases removed from V and 1 base from J, the gap between germline ends came to 16 bases. Per the germline V gene, CDR1 is DFQATT and CDR2 is SNEGSKA (reference sequence). The CDR3 is 16 residues long. The CDR3 coding sequence is TGCAGTGCTAGTGTAGCTACGGGAGCGGCCAAAAACATTCAGTACTTC. Its translation is CSASVATGAAKNIQYF.

The V gene is TRBV14, the J gene TRBJ2-3, with D unresolved. V was trimmed by 5 bases and J by 3 bases, leaving 6 bases between them. The CDR3 loop spans 12 amino acids. From germline, CDR1 is SGHDN and CDR2 FVKESK. The CDR3 here is CASSFLTDTQYF. CDR3 nucleotide sequence: TGTGCCAGCAGCTTCCTTACAGATACGCAGTATTTT.

The chain links TRBV5-1 to TRBJ2-1, with D perhaps being TRBD1 or TRBD2 (7 bases each). This CDR3 has 14 residues. Germline lookup yields CDR1 SGHRS and CDR2 YFSETQ. The germline V and J ends were trimmed by 7 bases and 7 bases, with 18 bases remaining between them. The CDR3 here is CASAGGEGENEQFF. CDR3 sequence (DNA): TGCGCCAGCGCAGGGGGGGAGGGCGAGAATGAGCAGTTCTTC.

The chain carries TRBV7-9 and TRBJ2-3, with 9 bases aligning to TRBD2. Germline CDR1 reads SEHNR; CDR2 reads FQNEAQ (reference sequence). The CDR3 spans 16 residues. J lost 4 bases, V lost 1 base, and 6 bases had no gene match. The CDR3 reads CASSLGSGRGADTQYF. The CDR3 DNA reads TGTGCCAGCAGCTTAGGTAGCGGGAGAGGGGCAGATACGCAGTATTTT.

This chain connects TRBV19 to TRBJ1-5; D gene unclear. The CDR3 has 15 residues. The germline V gene has CDR1 LNHDA and CDR2 SQIVND (reference sequence). V lost 0 bases, J lost 6 bases, and 12 bases lay in between. Here the CDR3 DNA reads TGTGCCAGTAGTATAGATCCAGGTAAGGGTCAGCCCCAGCATTTT. Translating it yields CASSIDPGKGQPQHF. The variable domain in full, with the rest retrieved from reference TRBV19 and TRBJ1-5, is DGGITQSPKYLFRKEGQNVTLSCEQNLNHDAMYWYRQDPGQGLRLIYYSQIVNDFQKGDIAEGYSVSREKKESFPLTVTSAQKNPTAFYLCASSIDPGKGQPQHFGDGTRLSIL.

This rearrangement joins TRBV7-9 to TRBJ1-4; D is possibly TRBD1 (5 bases). The CDR3 has 16 residues. Trimming shortened V by 5 bases and J by 6 bases, and 19 bases separated the two germline ends. Germline CDR1 reads SEHNR; CDR2 reads FQNEAQ (reference sequence). This chain's CDR3 is CASSPQIWQGDEKLFF. The CDR3 nucleotides are TGTGCCAGCAGCCCCCAGATCTGGCAGGGTGATGAAAAACTGTTTTTT.

The DNA for the CDR3 is TGTGCCAGCAGCTTGATAGGGGGCTTGGATTCACCCCTCCACTTT. As protein: CASSLIGGLDSPLHF. The chain carries TRBV5-5 and TRBJ1-6; 7 nucleotides align to TRBD1. The germline V gene encodes CDR1 SGHKS and CDR2 YYEKEE (reference sequence). V lost 1 base, J lost 8 bases, and 6 bases stayed unmatched. This CDR3 has 15 residues.

The chain joins TRBV11-3 to TRBJ2-1; tentative D call: TRBD1 (5 bases). The CDR3 spans 16 residues. Deletions cut 2 bases from V and 6 bases from J, with 17 bases between. The germline gives CDR1 SGHNT, CDR2 YENEEA. The CDR3 spells CASSLIGQGNSNEQFF. In nucleotides, the CDR3 is TGTGCCAGCAGCTTAATCGGGCAGGGTAATAGCAATGAGCAGTTCTTC.